This is a list of T cell receptor beta chains from one sample in a study of blood T cell repertoires in COVID-19. Assay: immunoSEQ multiplex PCR; the TCRdb copy retains only in-frame clones and omits some. The sample contains 400,000 to 450,000 clones, roughly 88% of which appear only once. What was sequenced was peripheral blood. These receptors came from a woman under 40 with active or convalescent COVID-19. Each CDR3 is given with its conserved first and last residue.

>TRBJ2-3|TRBV7-2|15
CASSFSTGMSDTQYF
>TRBJ1-2|TRBV19|17
CASSNVVGSRDSRSVTF
>TRBJ1-1|TRBV18|13
CASSEQGFSEAFF
>TRBJ1-1|TRBV27|15
CASSLSDRANTEAFF
>TRBJ2-7|TRBV11-2|15
CASSLGTGSPYEQYF
>TRBJ1-6|TRBV4-1|18
CASSQGGRTSSYNSPLHF
>TRBJ1-2|TRBV28|14
CASSLKGPHYGYTF
>TRBJ1-2|TRBV18|14
CASSPAGQDYGYTF
>TRBJ2-1|TRBV6-1|14
CASSPRLAIDEQFF
>TRBJ1-2|TRBV5-1|15
CASREDFLTGYGYTF
>TRBJ1-2|TRBV27|12
CASRPRQGGYTF
>TRBJ2-1|TRBV19|15
CASRRGTSANNEQFF
>TRBJ1-5|TRBV18|16
CASSPEGQPSNQPQHF